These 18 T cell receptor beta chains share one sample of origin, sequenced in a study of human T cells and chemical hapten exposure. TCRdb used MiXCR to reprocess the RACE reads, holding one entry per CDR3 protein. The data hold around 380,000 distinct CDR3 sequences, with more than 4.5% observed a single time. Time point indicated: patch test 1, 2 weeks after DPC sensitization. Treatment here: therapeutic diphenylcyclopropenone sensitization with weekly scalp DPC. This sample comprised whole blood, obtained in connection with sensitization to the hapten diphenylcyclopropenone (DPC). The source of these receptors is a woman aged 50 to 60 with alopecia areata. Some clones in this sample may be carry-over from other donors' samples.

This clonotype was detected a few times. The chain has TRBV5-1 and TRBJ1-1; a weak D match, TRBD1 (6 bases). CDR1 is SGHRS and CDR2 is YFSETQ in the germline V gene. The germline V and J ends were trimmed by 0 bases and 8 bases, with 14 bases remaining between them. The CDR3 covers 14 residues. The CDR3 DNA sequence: TGCGCCAGCAGCTTGGGGGGCCAGGGGAGAGAAGCTTTCTTT. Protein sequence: CASSLGGQGREAFF. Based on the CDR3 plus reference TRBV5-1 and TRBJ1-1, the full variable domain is KAGVTQTPRYLIKTRGQQVTLSCSPISGHRSVSWYQQTPGQGLQFLFEYFSETQRNKGNFPGRFSGRQFSNSRSEMNVSTLELGDSALYLCASSLGGQGREAFFGQGTRLTVV.

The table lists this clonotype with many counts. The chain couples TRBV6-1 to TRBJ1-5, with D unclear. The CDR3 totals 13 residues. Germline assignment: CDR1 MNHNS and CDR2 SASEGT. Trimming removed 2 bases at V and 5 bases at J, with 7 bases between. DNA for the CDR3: TGTGCCAGCAGTGAACGGTCGTATCAGCCCCAGCATTTT. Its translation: CASSERSYQPQHF.

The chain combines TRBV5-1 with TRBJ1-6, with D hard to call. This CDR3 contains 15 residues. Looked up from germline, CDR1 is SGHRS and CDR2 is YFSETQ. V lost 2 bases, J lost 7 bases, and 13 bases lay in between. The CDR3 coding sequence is TGCGCCAGCAGCTTAGAGGGTACCGTCAATTCACCCCTCCACTTT. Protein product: CASSLEGTVNSPLHF.

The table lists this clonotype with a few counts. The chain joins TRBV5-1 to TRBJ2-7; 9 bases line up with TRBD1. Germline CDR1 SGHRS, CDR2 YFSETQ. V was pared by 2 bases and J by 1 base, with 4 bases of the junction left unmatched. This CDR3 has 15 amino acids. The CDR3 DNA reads TGCGCCAGCAGCTTTGACAGGGGGAAATCCTACGAGCAGTACTTC. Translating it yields CASSFDRGKSYEQYF.

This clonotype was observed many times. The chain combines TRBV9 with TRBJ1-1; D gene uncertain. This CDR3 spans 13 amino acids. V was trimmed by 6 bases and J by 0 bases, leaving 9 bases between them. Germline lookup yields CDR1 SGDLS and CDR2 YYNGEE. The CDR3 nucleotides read TGTGCCAGCATGGCAGAGCTGAACACTGAAGCTTTCTTT. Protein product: CASMAELNTEAFF.

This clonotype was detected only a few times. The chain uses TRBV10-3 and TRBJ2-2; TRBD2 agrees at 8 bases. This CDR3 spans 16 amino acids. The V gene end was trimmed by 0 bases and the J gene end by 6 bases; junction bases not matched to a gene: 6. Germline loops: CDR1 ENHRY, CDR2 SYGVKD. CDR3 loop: CAISESRGLVAGELFF. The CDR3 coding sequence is TGTGCCATCAGTGAGTCGAGGGGACTAGTGGCCGGGGAGCTGTTTTTT.

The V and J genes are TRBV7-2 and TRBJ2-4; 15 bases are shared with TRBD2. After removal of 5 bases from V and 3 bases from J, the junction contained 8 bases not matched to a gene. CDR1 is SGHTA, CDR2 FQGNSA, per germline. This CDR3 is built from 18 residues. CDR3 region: CASSEGLAGGPGKNIQYF. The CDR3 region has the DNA TGTGCCAGCAGCGAGGGACTAGCGGGGGGCCCTGGCAAAAACATTCAGTACTTC.

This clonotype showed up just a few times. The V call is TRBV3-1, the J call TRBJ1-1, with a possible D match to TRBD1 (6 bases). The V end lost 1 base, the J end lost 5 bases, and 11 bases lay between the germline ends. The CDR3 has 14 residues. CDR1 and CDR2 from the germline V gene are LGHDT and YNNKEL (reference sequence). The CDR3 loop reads CASSQAGQSTEAFF. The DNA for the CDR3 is TGTGCCAGCAGCCAAGCAGGACAGTCGACTGAAGCTTTCTTT.

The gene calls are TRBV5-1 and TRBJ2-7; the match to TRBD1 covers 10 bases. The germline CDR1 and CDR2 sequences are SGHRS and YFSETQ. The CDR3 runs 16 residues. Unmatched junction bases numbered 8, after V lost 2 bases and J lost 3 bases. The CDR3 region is CASSFPPGQGSYEQYF. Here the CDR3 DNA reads TGCGCCAGCAGCTTTCCCCCGGGACAGGGGAGCTACGAGCAGTACTTC.

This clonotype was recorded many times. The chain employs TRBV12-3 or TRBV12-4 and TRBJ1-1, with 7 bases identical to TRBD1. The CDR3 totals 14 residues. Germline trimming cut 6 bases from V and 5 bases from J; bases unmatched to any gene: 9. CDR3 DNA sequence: TGTGCCAGCAGACGGAGGGGGCTCGAGACTGAAGCTTTCTTT. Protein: CASRRRGLETEAFF.

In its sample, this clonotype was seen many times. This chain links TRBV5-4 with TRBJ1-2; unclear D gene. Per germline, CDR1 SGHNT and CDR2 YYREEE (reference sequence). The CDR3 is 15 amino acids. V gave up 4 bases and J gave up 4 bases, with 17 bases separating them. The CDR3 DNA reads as TGTGCCAGCAGCGCCCCAAACCGGAACCCCTATGGCTACACCTTC. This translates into CASSAPNRNPYGYTF.

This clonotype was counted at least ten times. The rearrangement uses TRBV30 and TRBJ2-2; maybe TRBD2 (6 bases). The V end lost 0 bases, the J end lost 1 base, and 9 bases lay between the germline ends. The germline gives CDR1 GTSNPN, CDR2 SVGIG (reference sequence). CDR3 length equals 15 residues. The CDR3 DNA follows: TGTGCCTGGAGTGTTCGCGGGGTGAACACCGGGGAGCTGTTTTTT. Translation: CAWSVRGVNTGELFF.

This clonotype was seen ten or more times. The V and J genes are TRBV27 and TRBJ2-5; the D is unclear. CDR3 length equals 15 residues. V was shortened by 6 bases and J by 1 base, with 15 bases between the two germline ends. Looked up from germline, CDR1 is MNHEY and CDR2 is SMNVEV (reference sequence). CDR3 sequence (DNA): TGTGCCAGCAGGAAAAGCGTGAATATCCAAGAGACCCAGTACTTC. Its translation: CASRKSVNIQETQYF.

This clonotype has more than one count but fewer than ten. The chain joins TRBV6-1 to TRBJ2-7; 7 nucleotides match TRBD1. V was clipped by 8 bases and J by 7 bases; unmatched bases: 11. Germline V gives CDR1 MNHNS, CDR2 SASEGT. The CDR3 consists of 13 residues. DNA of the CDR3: TGTGCCAGCGGCAGGGGGTCCCTTTGGGAGCAGTACTTC. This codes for CASGRGSLWEQYF.

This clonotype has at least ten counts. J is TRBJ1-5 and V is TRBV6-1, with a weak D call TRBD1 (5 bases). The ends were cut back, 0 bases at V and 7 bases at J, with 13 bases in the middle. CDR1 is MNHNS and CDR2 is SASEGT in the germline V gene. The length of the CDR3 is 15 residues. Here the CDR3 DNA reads TGTGCCAGCAGTGAAGCTGGTGGGGGTAACCAGCCCCAGCATTTT. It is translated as CASSEAGGGNQPQHF.

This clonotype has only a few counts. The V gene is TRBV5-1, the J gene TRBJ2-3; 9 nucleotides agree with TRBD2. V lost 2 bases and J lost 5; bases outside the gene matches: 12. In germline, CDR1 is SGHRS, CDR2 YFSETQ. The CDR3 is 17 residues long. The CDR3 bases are TGCGCCAGCAGCTTACGGCCCGCGGGGGGGCTTAGAGATACGCAGTATTTT. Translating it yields CASSLRPAGGLRDTQYF. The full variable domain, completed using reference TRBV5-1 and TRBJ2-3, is KAGVTQTPRYLIKTRGQQVTLSCSPISGHRSVSWYQQTPGQGLQFLFEYFSETQRNKGNFPGRFSGRQFSNSRSEMNVSTLELGDSALYLCASSLRPAGGLRDTQYFGPGTRLTVL.

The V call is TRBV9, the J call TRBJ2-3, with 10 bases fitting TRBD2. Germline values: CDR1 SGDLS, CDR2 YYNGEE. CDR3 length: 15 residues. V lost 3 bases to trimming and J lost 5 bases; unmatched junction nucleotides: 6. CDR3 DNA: TGTGCCAGCAGCGGGGGAGCTAGCGGGGGAGATACGCAGTATTTT. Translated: CASSGGASGGDTQYF.

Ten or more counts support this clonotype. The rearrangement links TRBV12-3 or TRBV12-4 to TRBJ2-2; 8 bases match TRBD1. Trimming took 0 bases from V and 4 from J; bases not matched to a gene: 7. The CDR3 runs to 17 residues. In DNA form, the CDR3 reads TGTGCCAGCAGTTTAGCGTTGCGACAGGGGCTCACCGGGGAGCTGTTTTTT. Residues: CASSLALRQGLTGELFF.